Detailed here is one TCR beta chain. Healthy nonsmoking adult controls were aged about 19-55 years, with median age about 39 years. This sample is drawn from a study of naive CD8 T cells in extremely preterm neonates. Study-level information: The methods list adults as 20-50 years; the abstract says 25-50.

Clones were sequenced by immunoSEQ multiplex PCR, and TCRdb holds only the in-frame ones, with some missing. This table has roughly 5,000 clones, 95% to 98% appearing once. This CDR3 comprises 19 residues. Germline V lookup: CDR1 MNHEY, CDR2 SMNVEV (reference sequence). V lost 6 bases and J 0 bases, leaving 24 bases between the germline ends. The sequencing sample was made of naive CD8+ T cells from blood. The V call is TRBV27, the J call TRBJ2-1, with D tentatively TRBD2 (6 bases). This clonotype originated in a human donor in good health. CDR3 nucleotides: TGTGCCAGCAGCCCTACACCTCCCGGGACTGTTGGCTCCTACAATGAGCAGTTCTTC. This encodes CASSPTPPGTVGSYNEQFF.